Sequencing of this T cell receptor beta chain was carried out in a study of identical twins (dated by TCRdb to the mid-2010s). Context from the whole study: To test whether fetal clonotypes persist, this study deep-sequenced TCR alpha and beta repertoires from monozygotic twins, from unrelated adults of various ages, and from cord blood. To rule out contamination, replicate twin experiments were performed at different times with different library preparation protocols.

The library came from 5' RACE. The sequencer listed for this sample is Illumina HiSeq 2000. A universal primer binding site was added through template switching, and the final cDNA carried a unique molecular identifier so that TCR cDNA molecules could be counted accurately. First-strand cDNA for TCR alpha and beta chains was synthesized from specific primers in the conserved constant-segment region. To control for contamination, every cDNA library was double barcoded, receiving both a SMART-Mk sample barcode and Illumina barcodes. Two successive PCR steps introduced TruSeq adapter sequences along with Illumina sample barcodes. The TCR alpha and beta cDNA libraries were sequenced on the Illumina HiSeq platform using custom primers. The original pipeline was this. MiGEC was used to process raw reads and extract unique molecular identifiers, and MiXCR was used to find CDR3 positions. For each individual, recombination models were inferred using an EM algorithm with the repgenHMM and IGoR tools. Shared clonotypes were analyzed with the tcR package in R, and sharing was normalized by the product of cloneset sizes. To study raw recombination free of thymic and clonal selection effects, out-of-frame nonproductive sequences were analyzed. In-frame beta chains were kept once TCRdb had trimmed the public reads at Q25 with fastp and called clones with MiXCR. Every CDR3 protein is listed once, alongside the most common genes and DNA of its rows. The V and J calls come from TCRdb's annotation, not from the publication. Across this sample there are a few hundred thousand distinct CDR3 sequences, with less than 20% seen only once. The top ten constitute roughly 12% of the sample.

The investigation overall reported the following: Recombination models systematically underestimated out-of-frame TCR alpha sharing in monozygotic twins but agreed with sharing between unrelated individuals. Compared with coincidental sharing between unrelated individuals, out-of-frame TCR alpha sequences shared between twins had an excess of sequences with low generation probability. A weaker excess of twin sharing was found in beta out-of-frame sequences because the signal-to-noise ratio was lowered by fewer shared sequences. Zero-insertion analyses could be partly confounded by invariant T cells such as MAIT and iNKT, although diverse VJ usage argued against such confounding for most clonotypes. Conclusions relied on cross-sectional statistical analysis, since the same donors could not be followed over many years. Abundant cord blood beta clonotypes had fewer insertions, young adult naive repertoires showed a similar but weaker trend, and memory repertoires showed no such trend.

A remark on this clonotype: No antigen is known for it. No qualities accompany the bases; no much larger clone lies one base away.

The V end gives up 4 bases and the J end 4 bases, leaving 15 bases in the junction not matched to a gene. Its CDR3 holds 18 amino acids, cysteine through phenylalanine. The retained sequence is limited to the CDR3, 54 bases, with the frame set at the first base. Sequences SGHAT (CDR1) and FQDESV (CDR2) are obtained from the germline V gene (reference sequence). Every donor in the study was a healthy Caucasian. The researchers also sequenced three unrelated adults who were not twins: a male aged 18 to 30, a male aged 50 to 59, and a female aged 50 to 59. Miltenyi CD45RO+ enrichment and human naive T-cell isolation kits were used to isolate memory (CD45RO+) and naive T cells from PBMC.

The sample taken for sequencing was naive T cells sorted from blood. The label giving this sample's cell subset or site can be read as: cells isolated with a human naive T-cell isolation kit. This receptor chain uses TRBV11-1 and TRBJ2-3; 9 bases in the middle match TRBD1. This TCR derives from a man between 50 and 59 years old in good health. The DNA sequence is as follows: TGTGCCAGCAGCTCCTCATCTTTCGGACAGGGGTTGTCAGATACGCAGTATTTT. Translated, this gives CASSSSSFGQGLSDTQYF. This CDR3, with the reference TRBV11-1 and TRBJ2-3 proteins standing in past its ends, gives the full variable domain EAEVAQSPRYKITEKSQAVAFWCDPISGHATLYWYRQILGQGPELLVQFQDESVVDDSQLPKDRFSAERLKGVDSTLKIQPAELGDSAMYLCASSSSSFGQGLSDTQYFGPGTRLTVL.